This TCR beta chain derives from a study of a mutant IDH1 vaccine in newly diagnosed glioma. Overall study context: Administration of eight vaccinations to patients took place in weeks 1, 3, 5, 7, 11, 15, 19, 23. Treated patients comprised around 60% males and about 40% females, mean age about 43 years. Patients were pretreated with radiotherapy, temozolomide, or both, mostly both.

TCRdb's copy holds only in-frame clones and misses some; the assay was immunoSEQ multiplex PCR. The profile shows approximately 50,000 clones, 80% to 90% of them singletons. Time point of the sample: week 23, last vaccination. Mutant IDH1 20-mer peptide, at 300 ug, made up each vaccine dose, with topical imiquimod. This clone was observed a single time. No antigen is known for it. V was trimmed by 4 bases and J by 8 bases, leaving 14 bases between them. The CDR3 is 13 residues long. From germline, CDR1 is LGHNA and CDR2 YNFKEQ. The TCR was taken from a man aged 40-49 years with glioma. The sample consisted of PBMCs, taken from a glioma patient whose treatment included an IDH1 peptide vaccine. The chain recombines TRBV4-2 with TRBJ1-1, with D possibly being TRBD1 (6 bases). The CDR3 DNA sequence: TGTGCCAGCAGCCTACTAGGACAGATAGAAGCTTTCTTT. This encodes CASSLLGQIEAFF.